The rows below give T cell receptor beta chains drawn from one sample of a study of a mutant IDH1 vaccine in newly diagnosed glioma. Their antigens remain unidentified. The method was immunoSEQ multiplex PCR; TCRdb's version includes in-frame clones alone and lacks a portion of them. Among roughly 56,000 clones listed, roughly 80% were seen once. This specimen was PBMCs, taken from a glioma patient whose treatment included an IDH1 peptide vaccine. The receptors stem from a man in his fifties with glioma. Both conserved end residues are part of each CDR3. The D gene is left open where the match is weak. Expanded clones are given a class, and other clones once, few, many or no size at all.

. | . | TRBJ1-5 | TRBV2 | TGTGCCAGCAGTGAAGCCAGGAGCAATCAGCCCCAGCATTTT | CASSEARSNQPQHF
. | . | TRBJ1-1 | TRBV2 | TGTGCCAGCGGGTCAACGTGGACTGAAGCTTTCTTT | CASGSTWTEAFF
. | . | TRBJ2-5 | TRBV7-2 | TGTGCCAGCAGCCCAGGGGATGGTAGGGGTCGGACCCAGTACTTC | CASSPGDGRGRTQYF
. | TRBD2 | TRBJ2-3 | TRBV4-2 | TGTGCCAGCAGCCTACCTCTAGCGGGAGCAGATACGCAGTATTTT | CASSLPLAGADTQYF
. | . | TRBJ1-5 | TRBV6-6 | TGTGCCAGCAGTTACGGGCAGGGAAGTCAGCCCCAGCATTTT | CASSYGQGSQPQHF
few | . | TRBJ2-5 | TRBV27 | TGTGCCAGCAGTTTAGAGGGTAGCTTATTAGAGACCCAGTACTTC | CASSLEGSLLETQYF
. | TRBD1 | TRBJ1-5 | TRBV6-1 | TGTGCCAGCTCAGGGGGTAGCAATCAGCCCCAGCATTTT | CASSGGSNQPQHF
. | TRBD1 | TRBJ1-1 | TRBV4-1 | TGCGCCAGCAGCCCTCTAGGACAGGGGGCCTCGGAAGCTTTCTTT | CASSPLGQGASEAFF
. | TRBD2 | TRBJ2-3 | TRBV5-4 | TGTGCCAGCAGTCAGAGCGGGGGGGCTGGCACAGATACGCAGTATTTT | CASSQSGGAGTDTQYF
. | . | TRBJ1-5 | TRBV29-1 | TGCAGCACCCGGGGGGCATTAGATCAGCCCCAGCATTTT | CSTRGALDQPQHF
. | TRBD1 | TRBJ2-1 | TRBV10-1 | TGCGCCAGCAGTGGAGGACAGGGCAAGCAGTTCTTC | CASSGGQGKQFF
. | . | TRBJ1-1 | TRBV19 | TGTGCCAGTAGTATAGGACCGAGGGTAACTGAAGCTTTCTTT | CASSIGPRVTEAFF
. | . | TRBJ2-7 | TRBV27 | TGTGCCAGCAGTTTAGGTGCGGGCCCTCAAGAGTCCGAGCAGTACTTC | CASSLGAGPQESEQYF
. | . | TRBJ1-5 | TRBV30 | TGTGCCTGGAGTATACCCTATGGCAGCGTGGGCAATCAGCCCCAGCATTTT | CAWSIPYGSVGNQPQHF
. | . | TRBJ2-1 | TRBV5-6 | TGTGCCAGCAGCTTACGGACAGCCCAAATCGCGATCTTC | CASSLRTAQIAIF
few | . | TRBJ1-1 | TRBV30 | TGTGCCTGGAGTGCAGGTCAAGGGAACACTGAAGCTTTCTTT | CAWSAGQGNTEAFF
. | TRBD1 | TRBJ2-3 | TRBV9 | TGTGCCAGCAGCCCGACAGGGTGGGGAGTAGGCACAGATACGCAGTATTTT | CASSPTGWGVGTDTQYF
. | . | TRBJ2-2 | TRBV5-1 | TGCGCCAGCACCCCTCTACCCGAGGGGACCGGGGAGCTGTTTTTT | CASTPLPEGTGELFF
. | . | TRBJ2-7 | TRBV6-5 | TGTGCCAGCAGTTATGGCGTAAGCTCCTACGAGCAGTACTTC | CASSYGVSSYEQYF
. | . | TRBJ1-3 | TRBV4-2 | TGTGCCAGCAGCGAAGCGGGGGCCCGAAACACCATATATTTT | CASSEAGARNTIYF
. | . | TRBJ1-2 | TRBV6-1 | TGTGCCAGCAGTGAAGCGGGGCCGGGTGGTGAGGGCTACACCTTC | CASSEAGPGGEGYTF
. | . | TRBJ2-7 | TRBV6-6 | TGTGCCAGCAGTTACTCCGAAAGGTTTATCTCCTACGAGCAGTACTTC | CASSYSERFISYEQYF
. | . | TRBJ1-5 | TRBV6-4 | TGTGCCAGCAGTGCCGAGGGGAGTCAGCCCCAGCATTTT | CASSAEGSQPQHF
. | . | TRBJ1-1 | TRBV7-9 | TGTGCCAGCAGCTTAGGGGAGTCTGAAGCTTTCTTT | CASSLGESEAFF